One sample yielded the 8 T cell receptor beta chains listed below, sequenced in a study of CD8+CD57+ T cells in acquired aplastic anemia. The template for TCR beta VDJ and CDR3 sequence profiling was genomic DNA. From the reads, TCRdb called clonotypes with MiXCR, one entry per CDR3 protein. Here the sample spans 150,000 or so distinct CDR3 sequences, just under 65% being singletons. Sample: sorted CD4+, CD8+, or CD8+CD57+ T cells (not recorded which) from PBMCs. These receptors came from a human donor in good health.

This clonotype has just one count. A read error may explain this, as a much larger clone is one base away. The chain combines TRBV6-1 with TRBJ2-1; tentatively, D is TRBD1 (6 bases). In germline, CDR1 is MNHNS, CDR2 SASEGT. This CDR3 spans 12 amino acids. Trimming removed 7 bases at V and 11 bases at J, with 15 bases between. The CDR3 DNA reads TGTGCCAGCACCCCCCAGGGGAATAAGCAGTTCTTC. Its protein is CASTPQGNKQFF.

This clonotype was counted at least ten times. The chain links TRBV20-1 to TRBJ2-2; D not certain. The V end was cut by 0 bases, the J end by 0 bases, with 8 bases between. In germline, CDR1 is DFQATT, CDR2 SNEGSKA (reference sequence). The CDR3 totals 15 residues. As DNA, the CDR3 is TGCAGTGCTAGAGACGTCACATCGAACACCGGGGAGCTGTTTTTT. Its translation is CSARDVTSNTGELFF.

This clonotype occurred many times. The V and J genes are TRBV5-1 and TRBJ1-1; no definite D call. The CDR3 extends over 13 amino acids. CDR1 SGHRS and CDR2 YFSETQ come from the germline V gene. V gave up 3 bases and J gave up 7 bases, with 13 bases separating them. CDR3 coding DNA: TGCGCCAGCAGCTCTGAGAGTAAGGGTGAAGCTTTCTTT. This sequence encodes CASSSESKGEAFF. Based on the CDR3 plus reference TRBV5-1 and TRBJ1-1, the full variable domain is KAGVTQTPRYLIKTRGQQVTLSCSPISGHRSVSWYQQTPGQGLQFLFEYFSETQRNKGNFPGRFSGRQFSNSRSEMNVSTLELGDSALYLCASSSESKGEAFFGQGTRLTVV.

This chain connects TRBV6-5 to TRBJ2-7, with TRBD2 identical over 9 bases. The V gene end was trimmed by 8 bases and the J gene end by 2 bases; junction bases not matched to a gene: 7. The CDR3 runs 14 residues. Per germline, CDR1 MNHEY and CDR2 SVGAGI. This chain's CDR3 is CASRLTSGPYEQYF. CDR3 in DNA: TGTGCCAGCCGCTTGACTAGCGGACCCTACGAGCAGTACTTC.

A few counts support this clonotype. V is TRBV15 and J is TRBJ2-7; possible D gene TRBD2, 5 bases. The CDR3 consists of 13 residues. With 0 bases removed from V and 4 bases from J, the gap between germline ends came to 7 bases. Germline CDR1 and CDR2: LNHNV and YYDKDF (reference sequence). DNA for the CDR3: TGTGCCACCAGCAGAGATACGGGGTACGAGCAGTACTTC. Translated, it gives CATSRDTGYEQYF.

The V gene is TRBV12-3 or TRBV12-4, the J gene TRBJ1-6; D unresolved. The CDR3 covers 12 residues. Trimming cost V 8 bases and J 10 bases, with 12 bases left between them. CDR3 coding DNA: TGTGCCAGCCTCGACGGTGGATCACCCCTCCACTTT. Amino acid sequence: CASLDGGSPLHF.

About this clonotype itself: One junction end does not reproduce the germline sequence, and a read error may be involved. The chain carries TRBV11-2 and TRBJ1-3; D not certain. The germline gives CDR1 SGHAT, CDR2 FQNNGV. The CDR3 loop spans 15 amino acids. The CDR3 nucleotides read TGTGCCAGTAGCTTAGGGCCGGGAACTGGAAACACCATATATTTT. Translated: CASSLGPGTGNTIYF.

About this clonotype: Germline and junction disagree at one end, which may indicate a read error. This chain uses TRBV29-1 with TRBJ2-7, with D perhaps TRBD1 (5 bases). CDR1 is SQVTM, CDR2 ANQGSEA, per germline. The CDR3 spans 15 residues. The CDR3 loop is CSVEGEGAPAYGQHF. CDR3 coding DNA: TGCAGCGTTGAAGGGGAAGGGGCGCCAGCCTACGGGCAGCACTTC.